These 12 T cell receptor beta chains were all obtained from the same sample, sequenced in a study of shared clonotypes between healthy human individuals. TCRdb's copy holds only in-frame clones and misses some; the assay was immunoSEQ multiplex PCR. This table has 500,000 to 550,000 clones, about 96% appearing once. The specimen was naive CD4+ T cells sorted from blood. Subset defined: CD45RA+ positively selected. These receptors came from a woman between 25 and 40 years old in good health.

This chain joins TRBV10-3 and TRBJ2-2, with 8 bases lining up with TRBD2. Germline assignment: CDR1 ENHRY and CDR2 SYGVKD. After removal of 3 bases from V and 8 bases from J, the junction contained 11 bases not matched to a gene. This CDR3 is built from 16 residues. The DNA for the CDR3 is TGTGCCATCAGTGAAAAGACTAGCGCGGGCGTGGGGGAGCTGTTTTTT. Translating gives CAISEKTSAGVGELFF.

The V and J genes are TRBV28 and TRBJ2-4; 9 bases align to TRBD1. This CDR3 is 16 amino acids long. Trimming took 6 bases from V and 4 from J; bases not matched to a gene: 10. Germline V gene data show CDR1 as MDHEN and CDR2 as SYDVKM. CDR3 nucleotide sequence: TGTGCCAGCAGACAGCCGGGACAGGGAACAAAAAACATTCAGTACTTC. It is translated as CASRQPGQGTKNIQYF.

V gene TRBV28 combines with J gene TRBJ1-5, with 7 bases that match TRBD1. Germline assignment: CDR1 MDHEN and CDR2 SYDVKM. The V gene end was trimmed by 10 bases and the J gene end by 5 bases; junction bases not matched to a gene: 14. The CDR3 contains 15 residues. The CDR3 DNA is TGTGCCATTTCCAGAGGGGGCGGGGGGTATCAGCCCCAGCATTTT. Translation: CAISRGGGGYQPQHF.

The chain links TRBV7-7 to TRBJ2-3, with D maybe TRBD1 (5 bases). CDR1 is SSHAT and CDR2 is FNYEAQ in the germline V gene (reference sequence). The CDR3 loop spans 15 amino acids. V lost 5 bases and J lost 2, with 14 bases in between. The CDR3 coding sequence is TGTGCCAGCAGCAGGGGAACAGCGCACACAGATACGCAGTATTTT. It specifies CASSRGTAHTDTQYF.

The chain combines TRBV5-1 with TRBJ1-1; perhaps TRBD1 as D (5 bases). Germline lookup yields CDR1 SGHRS and CDR2 YFSETQ. The CDR3 totals 14 residues. V lost 6 bases to trimming and J lost 0 bases, with 12 bases between them. Written as DNA, the CDR3 is TGCGCCAGCAAATTGGGACGGTTGAACACTGAAGCTTTCTTT. Translation gives CASKLGRLNTEAFF.

The chain employs TRBV28 and TRBJ2-3; tentative D call: TRBD1 (5 bases). V was clipped by 6 bases and J by 6 bases, with 10 bases between them. This CDR3 contains 12 residues. Looked up from germline, CDR1 is MDHEN and CDR2 is SYDVKM. The CDR3 sequence: CASSPRADTQYF. For the CDR3, the DNA is TGTGCCAGCAGCCCCAGGGCGGATACGCAGTATTTT.

The rearrangement uses TRBV2 and TRBJ1-1, with TRBD1 matching over 10 bases. Trimming at V came to 3 bases and at J to 11 bases, leaving 12 bases not matched to a gene. Germline V gene lookup returns CDR1 SNHLY and CDR2 FYNNEI. This CDR3 spans 15 amino acids. CDR3 protein: CASSEGDRGVRVAFF. The CDR3 DNA is TGTGCCAGCAGTGAGGGGGACAGGGGAGTGCGAGTGGCTTTCTTT.

This clone was observed a single time. The sample holds other DNA sequences that translate to the same CDR3. The chain combines TRBV7-2 with TRBJ2-3; D gene uncertain. Trimming removed 2 bases from V and 2 bases from J, with 2 bases in between. This CDR3 region has 12 residues. Germline values: CDR1 SGHTA, CDR2 FQGNSA. CDR3 protein: CASSLYTDTQYF. CDR3 nucleotides: TGTGCCAGCAGCTTATACACAGATACGCAGTATTTT. Full variable domain (outside the CDR3, taken from reference TRBV7-2 and TRBJ2-3): GAGVSQSPSNKVTEKGKDVELRCDPISGHTALYWYRQSLGQGLEFLIYFQGNSAPDKSGLPSDRFSAERTGGSVSTLTIQRTQQEDSAVYLCASSLYTDTQYFGPGTRLTVL.

J is TRBJ2-7 and V is TRBV5-5; 7 bases match TRBD2. In germline, CDR1 is SGHKS, CDR2 YYEKEE (reference sequence). V was pared by 1 base and J by 12 bases, with 4 bases of the junction left unmatched. The CDR3 extends over 11 amino acids. CDR3 sequence reads: CASSLNGRTYF. The CDR3 nucleotides read TGTGCCAGCAGCTTGAACGGGAGGACGTACTTC.

V is TRBV4-1 and J is TRBJ2-2; 8 bases match TRBD1. V dropped 0 bases and J dropped 2; count of bases not matched to a gene: 11. The CDR3 spans 19 residues. Germline V gene sequence: CDR1 MGHRA, CDR2 YSYEKL. The DNA of the CDR3 is TGCGCCAGCAGCCAAGAGGGGGGACAGGTTGTGGGAAACACCGGGGAGCTGTTTTTT. Protein sequence: CASSQEGGQVVGNTGELFF.

The chain joins TRBV18 to TRBJ2-7; 8 bases match TRBD1. Germline V gene data show CDR1 as KGHSH and CDR2 as LQKENI. CDR3 length equals 15 residues. V gave up 1 base and J gave up 4 bases; unmatched junction bases: 6. The CDR3 nucleotides read TGTGCCAGCTCACCACAGGGACAGGAAAGTTACGAGCAGTACTTC. It codes for CASSPQGQESYEQYF.

The chain joins TRBV29-1 to TRBJ1-4; D not resolved. The germline V and J ends were trimmed by 4 bases and 6 bases, with 6 bases remaining between them. CDR3 length: 11 amino acids. Germline V gene data show CDR1 as SQVTM and CDR2 as ANQGSEA. Here the CDR3 DNA reads TGCAGCGTTGGGATGTATGAAAAACTGTTTTTT. As protein: CSVGMYEKLFF.